The TCR beta chain under discussion was sequenced for a study of cytomegalovirus exposure and HLA in healthy donors. Germline V gene lookup returns CDR1 MDHEN and CDR2 SYDVKM. V shed 2 bases and J shed 4 bases, with 15 bases lying between them. The CDR3 is 15 amino acids. A few counts support this clone. The PCR was carried out with 60 Vbeta primers and 13 Jbeta primers. Sequenced by immunoSEQ multiplex PCR; TCRdb stores in-frame clones only, minus some. The sample yields over 100,000 clones, about 8.5% seen once. Sequenced input: PBMCs. This clonotype originated in a man aged 40-50 years in good health and CMV-seronegative. This sequence joins TRBV28 and TRBJ2-7, with D possibly matching TRBD1 (6 bases). This chain's CDR3 is CASSLRRAGVYEQYF. As DNA, the CDR3 is TGTGCCAGCAGTTTACGTCGTGCAGGGGTTTACGAGCAGTACTTC.